A selection of T cell receptor beta chains follows, all from one sample in a study of cytomegalovirus exposure and HLA in healthy donors. Assay: immunoSEQ multiplex PCR; the TCRdb copy retains only in-frame clones and omits some. The profile shows about 94,000 clones, roughly 80% of them singletons. The specimen was PBMCs. These receptors were taken from a woman aged 55-70 years in good health and CMV-seronegative. CDR3s include the opening cysteine and the closing phenylalanine or tryptophan. Each record gives: clone size, J gene, V gene, D gene, CDR3 DNA, CDR3 protein. D genes are given only for firm matches. Part of the rows lack a size; the others show once, few, many or a class for expanded clones.

>few|TRBJ2-1|TRBV5-1|-
TGCGCCAGCAGCCAATTCAATGAGCAGTTCTTC
CASSQFNEQFF
>-|TRBJ2-7|TRBV7-2|TRBD1
TGTGCCAGCAGCCCTCCCCCAGGGGGCCGTCCTCGAACCTACGAGCAGTACTTC
CASSPPPGGRPRTYEQYF
>-|TRBJ1-1|TRBV7-2|-
TGTGCCAGCAGCTTCGAGGGAATCATGAACACTGAAGCTTTCTTT
CASSFEGIMNTEAFF
>-|TRBJ2-1|TRBV7-8|TRBD2
TGTGCCAGCAGCTTAAACAGCGGGAGGTTTTACAATGAGCAGTTCTTC
CASSLNSGRFYNEQFF
>-|TRBJ2-5|TRBV7-8|TRBD1
TGTGCCAGCAGCTTGGACAGGGCGGTGGAGACCCAGTACTTC
CASSLDRAVETQYF
>once|TRBJ1-2|TRBV15|-
TGTGCCACCAGCAGTTCGGGACTCGAGGGGTATGGCTACACCTTC
CATSSSGLEGYGYTF
>few|TRBJ2-3|TRBV19|-
TGTGCCAGTAGTACGGGGGCGGGGGGCACAGATACGCAGTATTTT
CASSTGAGGTDTQYF
>-|TRBJ1-1|TRBV13|-
TGTGCCAGCAGCCCAAGAGGTAGACAGACGAACACTGAAGCTTTCTTT
CASSPRGRQTNTEAFF
>-|TRBJ2-1|TRBV7-2|TRBD2
TGTGCCAGCAGCTCGGGAGGGGGGCACGGCAATGAGCAGTTCTTC
CASSSGGGHGNEQFF
>-|TRBJ2-5|TRBV29-1|-
TGCAGCGTCCAACTAGAGACCCAGTACTTC
CSVQLETQYF
>once|TRBJ2-7|TRBV7-2|TRBD2
TGTGCCAGCAGTCTTCGACTAGCGGGAGACTACGAGCAGTACTTC
CASSLRLAGDYEQYF
>-|TRBJ2-7|TRBV6-5|-
TGTGCCAGCAGTCTTCTGGTTCACTACGAGCAGTACTTC
CASSLLVHYEQYF
>once|TRBJ2-1|TRBV14|-
TGTGCCAGCAGCCGTGGAGGGGCTGGGTCGTCGGATGAGCAGTTCTTC
CASSRGGAGSSDEQFF
>-|TRBJ2-7|TRBV5-5|-
TGTGCCAGCATCCAGCTTGTCCAGGGCTCCTACGAGCGGTACTTC
CASIQLVQGSYERYF
>-|TRBJ2-5|TRBV4-1|-
TGCGCCAGCAGCGAGGGACAACAAGAGACCCAGTACTTC
CASSEGQQETQYF
>-|TRBJ2-7|TRBV18|-
TGTGCCAGCTCACCAAATCTCTCCTACGAGCAGTACTTC
CASSPNLSYEQYF
>-|TRBJ1-2|TRBV4-3|TRBD1
TGCGCCAGCAGCCAGAACCGCTATGACAGGGAGAAGAACTATGGCTACACCTTC
CASSQNRYDREKNYGYTF
>-|TRBJ1-5|TRBV6-6|TRBD1
TGTGCCAGCAGTTACCTTGCAGGGGGCTATCAGCCCCAGCATTTT
CASSYLAGGYQPQHF
>-|TRBJ2-7|TRBV6-5|TRBD1
TGTGCCAGCAGTTCACCGGGACAGGGGGCCTACGAGCAGTACTTC
CASSSPGQGAYEQYF
>-|TRBJ2-7|TRBV7-2|TRBD2
TGTGCCAGCAGCCCAGTAGCGGGGTCCGAGCAGTACTTC
CASSPVAGSEQYF
>-|TRBJ2-2|TRBV19|TRBD2
TGTGCCAGTAGGATCACTAGCGGGGCCAACACCGGGGAGCTGTTTTTT
CASRITSGANTGELFF
>-|TRBJ2-1|TRBV5-1|-
TGCGCCAGCAGCAGAACACTAAAAAATGAGCAGTTCTTC
CASSRTLKNEQFF
>-|TRBJ2-1|TRBV7-9|-
TGTGCCAGCAGCTTAGAGGTAGCGGAATCCTACAATGAGCAGTTCTTC
CASSLEVAESYNEQFF
>-|TRBJ2-7|TRBV27|-
TGTGCCAGTGCCTATGGGGCTTCCTACGAGCAGTACTTC
CASAYGASYEQYF
>-|TRBJ2-1|TRBV6-5|-
TGTGCCAGCAGTTACTCTCAAGGCGGCTACAATGAGCAGTTCTTC
CASSYSQGGYNEQFF
>once|TRBJ2-5|TRBV30|-
TGTGCCTGGAGTGTATTAGTTAGCGTCAGAGGCCAAGAGACCCAGTACTTC
CAWSVLVSVRGQETQYF
>once|TRBJ2-3|TRBV5-4|TRBD2
TGTGCCAGCGCGGACCCACAGAGACTAGCGGGAGGGCCTAGCACAGATACGCAGTATTTT
CASADPQRLAGGPSTDTQYF
>few|TRBJ2-1|TRBV7-9|-
TGTGCCAGCAGCTTAGGACTTCACAATGAGCAGTTCTTC
CASSLGLHNEQFF
>-|TRBJ1-2|TRBV18|TRBD1
TGTGCCAGCTCACCACCGAACGGACAGGATAACTATGGCTACACCTTC
CASSPPNGQDNYGYTF
>-|TRBJ2-5|TRBV11-3|TRBD2
TGTGCCAGCAGCTTAGGACTAGCGGGGGTAAAACAAGAGACCCAGTACTTC
CASSLGLAGVKQETQYF
>-|TRBJ1-2|TRBV19|-
TGTGCCAGTAGTATAACGCAGGGTTACGGCTACACCTTC
CASSITQGYGYTF
>-|TRBJ1-5|TRBV6-1|-
TGTGCCAGCAGTGAAAATTCTCCAGCGGCCCAGAATTTT
CASSENSPAAQNF
>-|TRBJ2-7|TRBV10-3|-
TGTGCCATCAGTGCGACAGAACAATCCTACGAGCAGTACTTC
CAISATEQSYEQYF
>once|TRBJ1-6|TRBV12-5|TRBD1
TGTGCTAGTGGTGGACAGGGACTAAGGCACCATTCACCCCTCCACTTT
CASGGQGLRHHSPLHF
>-|TRBJ2-7|TRBV15|-
TGTGCCACCAGCAGAGATCTGGGCAGCGGCTACGAGCAGTACTTC
CATSRDLGSGYEQYF
>-|TRBJ1-5|TRBV6-5|TRBD1
TGTGCCAGCGGCCAGGGGGCATCGTATCAGCCCCAGCATTTT
CASGQGASYQPQHF
>few|TRBJ1-6|TRBV7-9|TRBD1
TGTGCCAGCTCCCCGGACAGGGGCAAAAGCTCACCCCTCCACTTT
CASSPDRGKSSPLHF
>few|TRBJ2-6|TRBV28|-
TGTGCCAGCGGGACGGGACTCTCTGGGGCCAACGTCCTGACTTTC
CASGTGLSGANVLTF
>few|TRBJ2-7|TRBV4-3|TRBD2
TGCGCCAGCAGCCAAGAGCGGGGGATGGGAGGGCAGTACTTC
CASSQERGMGGQYF
>-|TRBJ2-1|TRBV30|-
TGTGCCAGTAAGTGGAGCTCCTACAATGAGCAGTTCTTC
CASKWSSYNEQFF
>-|TRBJ2-7|TRBV5-6|-
TGTGCCAGCAGCTTGGGGCAGGGGAGCTCCTACGAGCAGTACTTC
CASSLGQGSSYEQYF
>-|TRBJ1-1|TRBV10-2|-
TGCGCCAGCAGTGAACAGGGCGGCACTGAAGCTTTCTTT
CASSEQGGTEAFF
>-|TRBJ1-1|TRBV27|TRBD1
TGTGCCAGCAGTTTCGAATACCCGGGACAGGGTCATACGAACACTGAAGCTTTCTTT
CASSFEYPGQGHTNTEAFF
>-|TRBJ1-2|TRBV4-3|-
TGCGCCAGCAGGGGGTCGAAGCAGGGCTTCTATGGCTACACCTTC
CASRGSKQGFYGYTF
>-|TRBJ2-7|TRBV6-5|-
TGTGCCAGCAGCCCCTCGACAGAAATCTACGAGCAGTACTTC
CASSPSTEIYEQYF
>-|TRBJ1-6|TRBV13|-
TGTGCCAGCAGCTTAAGTGGGACACGTAATTCACCCCTCCACTTT
CASSLSGTRNSPLHF
>-|TRBJ1-4|TRBV27|-
TGTGCCAGCAGCTCTCGGGGGGAAAAACTGTTTTTT
CASSSRGEKLFF
>-|TRBJ2-7|TRBV2|TRBD2
TGTGCCAGCGTAGGTGCGGGACTAGCCCTTAGTGAGCAGTACTTC
CASVGAGLALSEQYF
>-|TRBJ1-2|TRBV6-5|TRBD1
TGTGCCAGCAGTTTCGACAGGGGGGCTGGGTATGGCTACACCTTC
CASSFDRGAGYGYTF
>few|TRBJ1-6|TRBV4-3|TRBD1
TGCGCCAGCAGCCGCGAAAGGGGGCTTAATTCACCCCTCCACTTT
CASSRERGLNSPLHF
>-|TRBJ2-7|TRBV6-5|TRBD1
TGTGCCAGCAGTTCACGACAGGGGTCGTTCTACGAGCAGTACTTC
CASSSRQGSFYEQYF
>-|TRBJ2-7|TRBV13|TRBD2
TGTGCCAGCAGCTTAGTGCAGCGGGGGGACCGCTACGAGCAGTACTTC
CASSLVQRGDRYEQYF
>-|TRBJ1-4|TRBV6-1|TRBD1
TGTGCCAGCACCGTGGGGACAGCTAATGAAAAACTGTTTTTT
CASTVGTANEKLFF
>-|TRBJ2-3|TRBV25-1|-
TGTGCCAGCAGTGAATGGGCAGGGCGCACAGATACGCAGTATTTT
CASSEWAGRTDTQYF
>-|TRBJ1-5|TRBV2|TRBD1
TGTGCCAGCAGTGAGGACCCCGACAGGGACGATCAGCCCCAGCATTTT
CASSEDPDRDDQPQHF
>-|TRBJ2-5|TRBV6-1|-
TGTGCCAGCAGTGGACTGGTCCAAGAGACCCAGTACTTC
CASSGLVQETQYF
>medium-sized|TRBJ1-6|TRBV5-6|-
TGTGCCAGCAGCTTGGTCCAATATAATTCACCCCTCCACTTT
CASSLVQYNSPLHF
>-|TRBJ2-2|TRBV21-1|-
TGTGCCAGCAGCAAAGCGCTCCGGAGAGTAGCGGAAATCTTTTCGATCGGGGAGCTGTTTTTT
CASSKALRRVAEIFSIGELFF